This entry describes one T cell receptor beta chain. The antigen remains undetermined. This record comes from a study of cytomegalovirus exposure and HLA in healthy donors. The study, taken as a whole, reports: In all likelihood, a cluster of highly shared sequence variants was a sequencing artifact. More clonal expansion characterized HLA-associated TCR beta chains than equally common others in a later analysis. A list of 164 TCR beta chains associated with cytomegalovirus was given.

Unrecorded immune exposures were likely, despite nominal health at sampling. Amplification used 60 Vbeta primers and 13 Jbeta primers. TCRdb's copy holds only in-frame clones and misses some; the assay was immunoSEQ multiplex PCR. The sample lists some 150,000 clones, about 80% occurring once. The sequenced material came from PBMCs. The TCR originated in a woman aged 45-65 years in good health and CMV-seropositive.

The CDR3 DNA is TGTGCCATCAGCCCTAGTTACGGGGAGCTGTTTTTT. It specifies CAISPSYGELFF. V gene TRBV10-3 combines with J gene TRBJ2-2; unclear D gene. The CDR3 consists of 12 residues. V was pared by 6 bases and J by 7 bases, with 9 bases between. Looked up from germline, CDR1 is ENHRY and CDR2 is SYGVKD.